This T cell receptor beta chain was sequenced in a study of blood T cell repertoires in COVID-19. Study context: Italy, Spain and the United States were the sources of the convalescent and acute COVID-19 samples.

Germline V CDR1 and CDR2: KGHDR, SFDVKD. Trimming cost V 3 bases and J 3 bases; bases outside gene matches: 6. This CDR3 region has 17 residues. Original handling: The authors estimated nucleated cell counts from reference gene primer amplification. Repertoires were generated with immunoSEQ multiplex PCR, while TCRdb's copy carries only in-frame clones and drops some. The V and J calls and clone size were taken over from that table, and D and trimming were inferred from the DNA. Of under 45,000 clones listed, more than 75% are singletons. The rearrangement uses TRBV24-1 and TRBJ2-5, with 13 positions matching TRBD2. The sequence was collected from a man older than 75 with acute or convalescent COVID-19. The sequenced material came from peripheral blood. Here the CDR3 reads CATSDPGLAGEKETQYF. The CDR3 DNA sequence: TGTGCCACCAGTGATCCCGGACTAGCGGGGGAGAAAGAGACCCAGTACTTC.